This TCR beta chain was observed in a study of untreated major depressive disorder. Findings of the study overall: Compared with controls, depressed patients showed more TRBV05-01 (Vbeta 5.1) usage in CD4+ T cells.

The CDR3 runs 17 residues. Germline CDR1 and CDR2: SGHAT and FQNNGV. The V gene end was trimmed by 3 bases and the J gene end by 2 bases; junction bases not matched to a gene: 10. On this clone: Its cognate antigen is unknown.

Participants were all of European descent. For at least 8 weeks, patients took no psychiatric medication. Profiled with immunoSEQ multiplex PCR; TCRdb holds only in-frame clones, not every one. The sample records roughly 13,000 clones, 85% to 95% being singletons. Source material: CD4+ T cells from PBMCs. The receptor was isolated from a woman under 40 with major depressive disorder. The chain couples TRBV11-2 to TRBJ1-3; 7 bases match TRBD1. This chain's CDR3 is CASSLAFDRVTGNTIYF. CDR3 nucleotide sequence: TGTGCCAGCAGCTTGGCTTTTGACAGGGTGACTGGAAACACCATATATTTT.